This T cell receptor beta chain is drawn from a study of patients and donors after allogeneic stem cell transplantation. Each CDR3 protein gets one entry after TCRdb re-called the RT-PCR reads with MiXCR. The table shows a few hundred thousand distinct CDR3 sequences, with around 40% occurring only once. Per germline, CDR1 SGHRS and CDR2 YFSETQ. The CDR3 consists of 17 residues. V gave up 4 bases and J gave up 2 bases; unmatched junction bases: 11. The receptor's source is a human donor who was either an allogeneic HSCT recipient or a stem cell or donor lymphocyte infusion donor (not recorded which). It is not recorded whose cells these are; they may come from a transplant donor. The V call is TRBV5-1, the J call TRBJ2-7; 11 bases map to TRBD1. The sequenced material came from blood, either unsorted or a sorted T cell fraction (not recorded which). Here the CDR3 reads CASSLSWPGQGAYEQYF. CDR3 DNA sequence: TGCGCCAGCAGCCTATCCTGGCCGGGACAGGGGGCCTACGAGCAGTACTTC.